These 7 T cell receptor beta chains were all obtained from the same sample, sequenced in a study of immune characterization of retroperitoneal liposarcoma. TCRdb reanalysed the PCR reads using MiXCR and keeps one entry per CDR3 protein. The table lists some 11,000 distinct CDR3 sequences, about a quarter of them singletons. Material for sequencing was tumor tissue. Every receptor here comes from a male donor with retroperitoneal liposarcoma.

This clonotype is medium-sized in the sample. This sequence joins TRBV7-6 and TRBJ2-1; 11 nucleotides match TRBD1. The DNA matches TRBJ2-7 better at its end, which makes the J call doubtful. Germline V gives CDR1 SGHVS, CDR2 FNYEAQ. CDR3 length equals 16 residues. This chain's CDR3 is CASSPRPGQGGNEQYF. The CDR3 DNA follows: TGTGCCAGCAGCCCAAGGCCGGGACAGGGGGGCAATGAGCAGTACTTC.

The J gene is TRBJ2-1, the V gene TRBV6-5, with 9 bases identical to TRBD1. The germline V gene encodes CDR1 MNHEY and CDR2 SVGAGI. V was clipped by 4 bases and J by 10 bases; unmatched bases: 11. CDR3 length equals 15 residues. This CDR3 reads CASSSSGTGTYEQFF. CDR3 coding DNA: TGTGCCAGCAGTTCCTCCGGGACAGGGACCTACGAGCAGTTCTTC.

This clonotype is judged medium-sized. The rearrangement joins TRBV6-1 to TRBJ2-1; D gene uncertain. The J call may not be correct, given that the DNA end is closer to TRBJ2-7. In germline, CDR1 is MNHNS, CDR2 SASEGT. The CDR3 runs to 13 residues. The CDR3 bases are TGTGCCAGCAATCCCGGCGTCGCCTACGAGCAGTACTTC. It yields the protein CASNPGVAYEQYF.

The genes are TRBV5-3 and TRBJ1-2, with D hard to call. TRBV5-3 has ORF status, its function being uncertain. The V and J ends lost 8 bases and 4 bases respectively, with 24 bases between them. This CDR3 spans 16 amino acids. The CDR3 DNA reads TGTGCCAGCAGCCCGCGAGGGCCGACCGGGTCCTATGGCTACACCTTC. It translates to CASSPRGPTGSYGYTF.

Relative to its sample, this clonotype is medium-sized (0.01 to 0.1%). The chain couples TRBV7-6 to TRBJ2-1; D is tentatively TRBD1 or TRBD2 (5 bases each). The J call may not be correct, given that the DNA end is closer to TRBJ2-7. The CDR3 is made up of 14 amino acids. Germline CDR1 and CDR2: SGHVS and FNYEAQ. The CDR3 spells CASSLGGTFNEQYF. Here the CDR3 DNA reads TGTGCCAGCAGCTTAGGGGGGACGTTCAATGAGCAGTACTTC.

The chain has TRBV6-1 and TRBJ2-1, with 12 bases aligning to TRBD2. The J call may be wrong; the DNA end is better matched by TRBJ2-7. The length of the CDR3 is 15 residues. The germline V gene has CDR1 MNHNS and CDR2 SASEGT. The CDR3 sequence is CASSQTSGGRYEQYF. The CDR3 DNA sequence: TGTGCCAGCAGCCAAACTAGCGGGGGGCGGTACGAGCAGTACTTC.

This chain links TRBV28 with TRBJ2-4; 11 bases map to TRBD2. The CDR3 runs to 15 residues. Germline-derived CDR1 and CDR2 are MDHEN and SYDVKM. With V trimmed by 7 bases and J by 13 bases, 15 bases remained unmatched. CDR3 coding DNA: TGTGCCAGCACCCTATCGACTAGCGGGATAAATGAGCAGTACTTC. Encoded protein: CASTLSTSGINEQYF.